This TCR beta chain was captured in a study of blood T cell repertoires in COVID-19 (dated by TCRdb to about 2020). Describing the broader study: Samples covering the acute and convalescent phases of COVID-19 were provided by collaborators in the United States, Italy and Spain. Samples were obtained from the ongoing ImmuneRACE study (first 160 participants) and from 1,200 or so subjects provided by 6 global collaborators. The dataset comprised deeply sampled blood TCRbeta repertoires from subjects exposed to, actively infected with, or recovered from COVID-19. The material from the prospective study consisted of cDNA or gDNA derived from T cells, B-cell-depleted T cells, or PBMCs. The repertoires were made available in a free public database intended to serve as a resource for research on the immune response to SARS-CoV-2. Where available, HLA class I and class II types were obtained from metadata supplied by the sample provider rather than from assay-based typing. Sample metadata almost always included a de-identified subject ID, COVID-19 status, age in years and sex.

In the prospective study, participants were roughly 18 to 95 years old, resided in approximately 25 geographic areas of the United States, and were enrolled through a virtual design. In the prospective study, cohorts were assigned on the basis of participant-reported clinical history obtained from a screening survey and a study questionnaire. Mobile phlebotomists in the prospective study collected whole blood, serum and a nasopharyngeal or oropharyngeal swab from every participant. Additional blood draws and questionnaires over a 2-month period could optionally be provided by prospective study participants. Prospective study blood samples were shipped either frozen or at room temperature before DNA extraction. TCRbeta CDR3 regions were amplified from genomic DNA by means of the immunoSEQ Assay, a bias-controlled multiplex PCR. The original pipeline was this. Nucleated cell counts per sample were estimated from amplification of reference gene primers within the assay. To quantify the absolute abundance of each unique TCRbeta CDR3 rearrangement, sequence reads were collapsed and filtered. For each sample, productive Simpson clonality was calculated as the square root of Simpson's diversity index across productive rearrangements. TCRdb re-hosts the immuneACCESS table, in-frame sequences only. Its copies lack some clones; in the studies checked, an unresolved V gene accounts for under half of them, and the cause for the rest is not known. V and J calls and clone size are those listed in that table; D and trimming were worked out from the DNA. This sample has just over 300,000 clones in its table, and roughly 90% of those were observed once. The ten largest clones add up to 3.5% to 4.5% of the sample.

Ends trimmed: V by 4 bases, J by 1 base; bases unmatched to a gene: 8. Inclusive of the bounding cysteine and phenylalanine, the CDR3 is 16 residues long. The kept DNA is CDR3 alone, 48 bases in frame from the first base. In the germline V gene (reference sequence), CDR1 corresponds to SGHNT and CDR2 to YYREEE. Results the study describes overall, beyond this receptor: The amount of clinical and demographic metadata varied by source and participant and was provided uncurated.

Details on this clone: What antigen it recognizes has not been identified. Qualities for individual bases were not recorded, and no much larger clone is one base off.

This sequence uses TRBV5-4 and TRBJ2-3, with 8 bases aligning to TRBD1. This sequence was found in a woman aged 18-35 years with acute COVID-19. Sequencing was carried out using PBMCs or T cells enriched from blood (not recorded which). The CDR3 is CASSVDRVVGTDTQYF. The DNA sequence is TGTGCCAGCAGCGTGGACAGGGTCGTGGGCACAGATACGCAGTATTTT.